The 7 T cell receptor beta chains below come from one sample, sequenced in a study of response to subunit inactivated influenza vaccine. One entry per CDR3 protein results from TCRdb running MiXCR on the RT-PCR reads. The sample shows fewer than 700,000 distinct CDR3 sequences, 10% to 15% of them seen only once. The sequences come from PBMCs from blood, collected 40 to 50 days after vaccination. These receptors came from a man between 45 and 60 years old who received an inactivated influenza vaccine.

This clonotype was detected ten times or more. The CDR3, as DNA: TGCAGCGTTGGGGGGACAGTCTACCTCACAGATACGCAGTATTTT. This translates into CSVGGTVYLTDTQYF. This chain connects TRBV29-1 to TRBJ2-3; 7 nucleotides agree with TRBD1. The CDR3 loop spans 15 amino acids. The V gene's germline CDR1 is SQVTM and CDR2 ANQGSEA. The J segment lost 2 bases and the V segment lost 4 bases, leaving 9 bases of the junction unmatched.

This clonotype was observed many times. V usage is TRBV20-1 and J usage is TRBJ2-3, with D perhaps being TRBD1 or TRBD2 (5 bases each). CDR1 is DFQATT, CDR2 SNEGSKA, per germline (reference sequence). The CDR3 runs 13 residues. V was pared by 5 bases and J by 2 bases, with 11 bases between. The CDR3 DNA reads as TGCAGTGCTGGGGACGGAATCACAGATACGCAGTATTTT. This encodes CSAGDGITDTQYF.

This chain uses TRBV7-2 with TRBJ2-3; 8 bases align to TRBD2. The germline V gene encodes CDR1 SGHTA and CDR2 FQGNSA. This CDR3 is 14 amino acids long. Germline trimming cut 3 bases from V and 7 bases from J; bases unmatched to any gene: 6. CDR3 protein: CASSLISGGHTQYF. The CDR3 coding sequence is TGTGCCAGCAGCTTGATCAGCGGGGGCCATACGCAGTATTTT.

The sample holds many counts of this clonotype. This chain joins TRBV4-1 and TRBJ2-1, with 8 bases aligning to TRBD2. Looked up from germline, CDR1 is MGHRA and CDR2 is YSYEKL. The CDR3 consists of 16 residues. Trimming at V came to 1 base and at J to 7 bases, leaving 9 bases not matched to a gene. The chain's CDR3 is CASSQVFGGAPNEQFF. The CDR3 DNA sequence: TGCGCCAGCAGCCAAGTATTCGGGGGGGCTCCAAATGAGCAGTTCTTC.

This clonotype appeared a few times. The chain links TRBV18 to TRBJ2-7, with D perhaps TRBD2 (6 bases). Germline values: CDR1 KGHSH, CDR2 LQKENI. The CDR3 extends over 13 amino acids. V was shortened by 1 base and J by 9 bases, with 13 bases between the two germline ends. The CDR3 sequence: CASSPLGEEVQYF. DNA of the CDR3: TGTGCCAGCTCACCACTTGGGGAGGAAGTGCAGTACTTC.

The chain combines TRBV29-1 with TRBJ2-7; 12 bases fit TRBD2. Germline V gene data show CDR1 as SQVTM and CDR2 as ANQGSEA. Trimming removed 6 bases from V and 6 bases from J; junction bases left unmatched: 6. The CDR3 has 13 amino acids. DNA for the CDR3: TGCAGCGTGACTAGCGGGGGACCCCGCGAGCAGTACTTC. This translates into CSVTSGGPREQYF.

V is TRBV15 and J is TRBJ2-3; 13 positions agree with TRBD2. The CDR3 spans 14 residues. V trimming: 5 bases; J trimming: 6 bases; junction bases outside the gene matches: 2. Germline values: CDR1 LNHNV, CDR2 YYDKDF (reference sequence). The chain's CDR3 is CATSGLAGEDTQYF. The CDR3 nucleotides are TGTGCCACCAGCGGACTAGCGGGAGAGGATACGCAGTATTTT.